This T cell receptor beta chain appears in the sequencing data of a study of vaccination and CD4 T cells after COVID-19. Across the study: The convalescent group had six males, four females, seven Caucasians, two Asians, one multiracial. Study-wide results and limits: In median terms, SARS-CoV-2-reactive clonotypes went from about 20 to 38, a nonsignificant rise. Within the convalescent patients, spike mono-reactivity was found in 304 of 307 vaccine-specific clones. Reactive clone data from convalescent patients indicated a median of about 90% appearing only post-vaccination.

V shed 1 base and J shed 2 bases, with 7 bases lying between them. Germline values: CDR1 LNHNV, CDR2 YYDKDF (reference sequence). The CDR3 loop spans 14 amino acids. Comment on this clonotype: The target antigen is unknown.

Via MiXCR, TCRdb re-called the PCR reads, giving one row per CDR3 protein. The repertoire includes about 21,000 distinct CDR3 sequences, under 60% of them detected once, and over 0.75% sits in the top ten. This TCR was recovered from a human donor who had recovered from COVID-19. This chain uses TRBV15 with TRBJ2-3; weak D call: TRBD1 (6 bases). Sequencing was performed on CD4+ T cells from blood, taken before SARS-CoV-2 vaccination. CDR3 DNA: TGTGCCACCAGCAGAGGGGGGCCCACAGATACGCAGTATTTT. This encodes CATSRGGPTDTQYF.